These T cell receptor beta chains were read from a single sample in a study of cytomegalovirus exposure and HLA in healthy donors. Method: immunoSEQ multiplex PCR; TCRdb's copy keeps in-frame clones and lacks some. The profile shows 150,000 to 200,000 clones, around 73% of them singletons. The specimen sequenced was PBMCs. The receptors derive from a woman in her late teens or twenties in good health and CMV-seropositive. CDR3s include the opening cysteine and the closing phenylalanine or tryptophan. The D gene is left open where the match is weak. Part of the rows lack a size; the others show once, few, many or a class for expanded clones.

>TRBJ1-1|TRBV19|-|-
TGTGCCAGTACCTCCCAGGTCACTGAAGCTTTCTTT
CASTSQVTEAFF
>TRBJ1-1|TRBV7-6|-|once
TGTGCCAGCAGCTCGGACATATCCACTGAAGCTTTCTTT
CASSSDISTEAFF
>TRBJ2-2|TRBV10-3|TRBD2|-
TGTGCCACCACCTTTAAGGCGGGGGGCACCGGGGAGCTGTTTTTT
CATTFKAGGTGELFF
>TRBJ2-7|TRBV6-5|TRBD1|few
TGTGCCAGCAGTAGGACAGGGGAGTACGAGCAGTACTTC
CASSRTGEYEQYF
>TRBJ2-3|TRBV7-9|TRBD2|-
TGTGCCAGCCATCCGTCTAGCGGGGGATTACCAGATACGCAGTATTTT
CASHPSSGGLPDTQYF
>TRBJ2-7|TRBV16|-|-
TGTGCCAGCAGCCCCGGACTGTTCTACGAGCAGTACTTC
CASSPGLFYEQYF
>TRBJ1-1|TRBV5-8|-|-
TGTGCCAGCAGCCCGGGACACCTCAGAGATACTGAAGCTTTCTTT
CASSPGHLRDTEAFF
>TRBJ2-3|TRBV7-2|TRBD1|-
TGTGCCAGCAGCCTCCGGGGACAGGGCACAGATACGCAGTATTTT
CASSLRGQGTDTQYF
>TRBJ2-1|TRBV4-3|-|-
TGCGCCAGCAGCCAAGGGAACAGCAATGAGCAGTTCTTC
CASSQGNSNEQFF
>TRBJ1-2|TRBV19|TRBD1|-
TGTGCCAGTAGTATAGGGGGACAGTCATACTATGGCTACACCTTC
CASSIGGQSYYGYTF
>TRBJ2-7|TRBV5-6|-|-
TGTGCCAGCAGCTTGGCCGATAGTTATCCCTACGAGCAGTACTTC
CASSLADSYPYEQYF
>TRBJ1-6|TRBV5-4|TRBD1|-
TGTGCCAGCAGCTTGTCGGCAGGGGGTAATTCACCCCTCCACTTT
CASSLSAGGNSPLHF
>TRBJ1-1|TRBV25-1|-|-
TGTGCCAGCAGTGGAGGGAACACTGAAGCTTTCTTT
CASSGGNTEAFF
>TRBJ2-3|TRBV28|-|once
TGTGCCAGCAGGGAAACAGGGAGCACAGATACGCAGTATTTT
CASRETGSTDTQYF
>TRBJ1-1|TRBV28|-|-
TGTGCCAGCAGCCTGGACAGAGGGAGTGGCCCTGAAGCTTTCTTT
CASSLDRGSGPEAFF
>TRBJ1-6|TRBV15|-|-
TGTGCCACCAGTAATACCCCCAAAACAGGGCCTAGGGGGATTTCACCCCTCCACTTT
CATSNTPKTGPRGISPLHF
>TRBJ2-1|TRBV29-1|-|-
TGCAGCGTTGGGGCAGGGGGGACCGCCTACAATGAGCAGTTCTTC
CSVGAGGTAYNEQFF
>TRBJ1-6|TRBV9|-|-
TGTGCCAGCAGCGAGCAACTGAATAATTCACCCCTCCACTTT
CASSEQLNNSPLHF
>TRBJ2-7|TRBV6-1|TRBD1|-
TGTGCCAGCAGTACAGACAGACAGGGATACGAGCAGTACTTC
CASSTDRQGYEQYF
>TRBJ2-5|TRBV28|-|-
TGTGCCAGCATGGGCAGACAAGAGACCCAGTACTTC
CASMGRQETQYF
>TRBJ2-3|TRBV6-1|-|once
TGTGCCAGCACGCCTAGCGGCACAGATACGCAGTATTTT
CASTPSGTDTQYF
>TRBJ1-4|TRBV19|-|-
TGTGCCAGTAGTCTTCAGTTGGACGGGAAAAAACTGTTTTTT
CASSLQLDGKKLFF